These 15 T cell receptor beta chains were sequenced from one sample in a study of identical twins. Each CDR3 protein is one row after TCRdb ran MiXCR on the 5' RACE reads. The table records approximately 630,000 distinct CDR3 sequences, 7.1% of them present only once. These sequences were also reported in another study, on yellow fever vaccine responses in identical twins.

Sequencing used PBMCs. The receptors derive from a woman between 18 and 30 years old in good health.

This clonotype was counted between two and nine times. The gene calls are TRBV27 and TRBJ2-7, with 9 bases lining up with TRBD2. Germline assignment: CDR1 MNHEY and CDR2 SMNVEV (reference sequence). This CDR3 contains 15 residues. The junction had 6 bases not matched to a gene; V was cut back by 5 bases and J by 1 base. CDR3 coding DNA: TGTGCCAGCAGTCCCCGGAGCGGGAGGTCCTACGAGCAGTACTTC. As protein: CASSPRSGRSYEQYF.

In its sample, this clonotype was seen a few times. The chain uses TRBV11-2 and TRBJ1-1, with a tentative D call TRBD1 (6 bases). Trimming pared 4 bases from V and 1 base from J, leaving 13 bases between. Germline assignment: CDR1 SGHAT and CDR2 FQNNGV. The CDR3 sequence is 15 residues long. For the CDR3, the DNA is TGTGCCAGCAGCTCCCGACAGGCAGCGAACACTGAAGCTTTCTTT. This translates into CASSSRQAANTEAFF.

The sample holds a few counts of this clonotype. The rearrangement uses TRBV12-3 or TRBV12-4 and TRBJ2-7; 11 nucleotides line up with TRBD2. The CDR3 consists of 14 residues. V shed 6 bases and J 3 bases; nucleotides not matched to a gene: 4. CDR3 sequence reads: CASRTTSGDYEQYF. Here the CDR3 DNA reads TGTGCCAGCAGAACGACTAGCGGGGACTACGAGCAGTACTTC.

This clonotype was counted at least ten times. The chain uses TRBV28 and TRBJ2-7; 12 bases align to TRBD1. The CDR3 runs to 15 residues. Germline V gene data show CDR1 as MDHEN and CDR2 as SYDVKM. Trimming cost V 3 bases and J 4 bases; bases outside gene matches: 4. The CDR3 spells CASSLGQGAMYEQYV. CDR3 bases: TGTGCCAGCAGTTTGGGACAGGGGGCTATGTACGAGCAGTACGTC.

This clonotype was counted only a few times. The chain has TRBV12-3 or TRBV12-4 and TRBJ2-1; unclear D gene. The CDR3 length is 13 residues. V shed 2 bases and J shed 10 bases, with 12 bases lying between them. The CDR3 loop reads CASSLLGIREQFF. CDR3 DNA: TGTGCCAGCAGTTTACTGGGCATCAGGGAGCAGTTCTTC.

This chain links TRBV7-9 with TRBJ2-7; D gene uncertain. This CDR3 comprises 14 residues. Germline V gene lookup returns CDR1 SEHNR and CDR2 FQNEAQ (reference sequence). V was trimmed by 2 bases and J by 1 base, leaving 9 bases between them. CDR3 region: CASSLKGPSYEQYF. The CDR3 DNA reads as TGTGCCAGCAGCTTAAAAGGTCCTTCCTACGAGCAGTACTTC.

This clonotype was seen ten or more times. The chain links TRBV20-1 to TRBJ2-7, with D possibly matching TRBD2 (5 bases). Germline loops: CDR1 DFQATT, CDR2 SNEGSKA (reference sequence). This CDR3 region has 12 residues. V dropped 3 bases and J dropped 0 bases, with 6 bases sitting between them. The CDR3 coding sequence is TGCAGTGCTAGTGAGGGCTCCTACGAGCAGTACGTC. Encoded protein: CSASEGSYEQYV.

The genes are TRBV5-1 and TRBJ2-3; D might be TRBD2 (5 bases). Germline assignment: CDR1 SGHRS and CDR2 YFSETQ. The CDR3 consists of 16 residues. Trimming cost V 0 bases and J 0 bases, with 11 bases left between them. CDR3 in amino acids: CASSLEGWRSTDTQYF. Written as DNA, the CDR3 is TGCGCCAGCAGCTTGGAGGGATGGAGGAGCACAGATACGCAGTATTTT.

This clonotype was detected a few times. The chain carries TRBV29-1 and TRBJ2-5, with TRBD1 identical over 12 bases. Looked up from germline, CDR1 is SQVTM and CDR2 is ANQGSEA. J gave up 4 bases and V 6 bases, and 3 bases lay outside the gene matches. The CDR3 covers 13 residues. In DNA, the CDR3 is TGCAGCGTCTCGGGACAGGGGGCAGAGACCCAGTACTTC. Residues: CSVSGQGAETQYF.

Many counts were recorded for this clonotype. The CDR3 DNA reads TGTGCCAGCTCACCACGACAGGGGTACGAGCAGTACTTC. Translating gives CASSPRQGYEQYF. This chain links TRBV18 with TRBJ2-7, with TRBD1 matching over 8 bases. Germline-derived CDR1 and CDR2 are KGHSH and LQKENI. The CDR3 is 13 residues long. With V trimmed by 1 base and J by 4 bases, 0 bases remained unmatched.

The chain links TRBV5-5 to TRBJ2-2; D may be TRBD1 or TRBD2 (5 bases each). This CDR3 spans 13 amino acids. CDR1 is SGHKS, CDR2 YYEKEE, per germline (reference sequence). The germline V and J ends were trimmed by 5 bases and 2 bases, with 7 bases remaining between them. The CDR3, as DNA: TGTGCCAGCAGATGGGACAACACCGGGGAGCTGTTTTTT. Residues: CASRWDNTGELFF.

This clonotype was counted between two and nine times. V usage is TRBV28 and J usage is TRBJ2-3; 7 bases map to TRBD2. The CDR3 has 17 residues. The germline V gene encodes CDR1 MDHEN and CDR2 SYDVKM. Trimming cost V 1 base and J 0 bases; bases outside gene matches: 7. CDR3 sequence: CASSLYGLAESTDTQYF. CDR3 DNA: TGTGCCAGCAGTTTATATGGTCTAGCGGAAAGCACAGATACGCAGTATTTT. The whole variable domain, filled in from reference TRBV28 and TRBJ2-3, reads DVKVTQSSRYLVKRTGEKVFLECVQDMDHENMFWYRQDPGLGLRLIYFSYDVKMKEKGDIPEGYSVSREKKERFSLILESASTNQTSMYLCASSLYGLAESTDTQYFGPGTRLTVL.

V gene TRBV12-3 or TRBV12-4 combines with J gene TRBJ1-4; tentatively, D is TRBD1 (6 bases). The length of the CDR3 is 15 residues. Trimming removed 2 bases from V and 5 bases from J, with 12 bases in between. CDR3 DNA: TGTGCCAGCAGTTTATTGGGGGGCCCCAATGAAAAACTGTTTTTT. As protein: CASSLLGGPNEKLFF.

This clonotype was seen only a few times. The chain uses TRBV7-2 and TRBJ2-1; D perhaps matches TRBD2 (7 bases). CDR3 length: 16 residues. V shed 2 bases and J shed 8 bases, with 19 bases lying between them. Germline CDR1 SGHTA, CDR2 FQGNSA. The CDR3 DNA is TGTGCCAGCAGCTTATGGCTCGCCGCGGGGGCGGATGAGCAGTTCTTC. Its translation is CASSLWLAAGADEQFF.

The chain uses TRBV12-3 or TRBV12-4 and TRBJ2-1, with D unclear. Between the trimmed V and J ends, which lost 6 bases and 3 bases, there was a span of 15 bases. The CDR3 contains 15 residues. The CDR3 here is CASRRAGPVYNEQFF. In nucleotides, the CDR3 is TGTGCCAGCAGAAGAGCCGGGCCAGTCTACAATGAGCAGTTCTTC.